This entry lists 30 T cell receptor beta chains sequenced from one sample in a study of RUNX1 and TCR beta rearrangement in T-cell leukemia. Next generation amplicon sequencing characterized TCR beta DJ and VDJ rearrangements. TCRdb processed the PCR reads anew with MiXCR; each CDR3 protein has one entry. The table has several hundred distinct CDR3 sequences, about 22% seen once. Source material: blood. The receptor set was obtained from a male donor with T-cell acute lymphoblastic leukemia.

In its sample, this clonotype ranks as medium-sized. The chain uses TRBV6-6 and TRBJ2-7, with D possibly being TRBD2 (6 bases). Germline CDR1 is MNHNY and CDR2 is SVGAGI (reference sequence). The CDR3 loop spans 15 amino acids. Between the trimmed V and J ends, which lost 0 bases and 0 bases, there was a span of 9 bases. The CDR3, as DNA: TGTGCCAGCAGTTACTCGCGGGGAAGCTCCTACGAGCAGTACTTC. Residues: CASSYSRGSSYEQYF.

By frequency in the sample, this clonotype is medium-sized (0.01 to 0.1%). The chain is built from TRBV7-8 and TRBJ1-2; D might be TRBD1 (5 bases). Germline assignment: CDR1 SGHVS and CDR2 FQNEAQ. V was clipped by 2 bases and J by 7 bases, with 17 bases between them. The length of the CDR3 is 15 residues. The CDR3 nucleotides are TGTGCCAGCAGCTTATCAAGAGGGACTGGGCTTGGCTACACCTTC. Protein sequence: CASSLSRGTGLGYTF.

This clonotype is medium-sized (0.01 to 0.1%). V and J are TRBV10-1 and TRBJ2-7; either TRBD1 or TRBD2 may fit D (5 bases each). CDR3 length: 14 amino acids. In germline, CDR1 is WNHNN, CDR2 SYGVQD (reference sequence). The V and J ends lost 1 base and 5 bases respectively, with 12 bases between them. This CDR3 reads CASSELGTRDEQYF. The CDR3 DNA reads as TGCGCCAGCAGTGAGTTGGGGACGAGGGACGAGCAGTACTTC.

This clonotype turned up a few times. V and J are TRBV4-1 and TRBJ1-1; 10 bases fit TRBD1. Germline V gene data show CDR1 as MGHRA and CDR2 as YSYEKL. With V trimmed by 2 bases and J by 2 bases, 17 bases remained unmatched. The CDR3 contains 20 residues. The CDR3 DNA reads TGCGCCAGCAGCCAATACCCCGGACAGGGGGGGGGGGGAACAAACACTGAAGCTTTCTTT. This codes for CASSQYPGQGGGGTNTEAFF.

By sample share, this clonotype is large (0.1 to 1%). The chain has TRBV19 and TRBJ1-4; TRBD1 agrees at 9 bases. Trimming took 7 bases from V and 8 from J; bases not matched to a gene: 5. Looked up from germline, CDR1 is LNHDA and CDR2 is SQIVND (reference sequence). The CDR3 length is 13 residues. CDR3: CASMGQGGEKLFF. In DNA form, the CDR3 reads TGTGCCAGTATGGGACAGGGAGGAGAAAAACTGTTTTTT.

This clonotype rates as medium-sized. The gene calls are TRBV19 and TRBJ1-2; D is uncertain. There are 13 residues in the CDR3. The V gene lost 5 bases and the J gene lost 3 bases, with 10 bases spanning the gap. Germline V CDR1 and CDR2: LNHDA, SQIVND (reference sequence). The CDR3 region has the DNA TGTGCCAGTAGTGTCTGGGAGTACTATGGCTACACCTTC. Protein sequence: CASSVWEYYGYTF.

A note on this clonotype: Its ends do not fully match the called genes, so a read error is possible. The chain employs TRBV19 and TRBJ2-3, with D perhaps being TRBD1 or TRBD2 (6 bases each). Per the germline V gene, CDR1 is LNHDA and CDR2 is SQIVND (reference sequence). The CDR3 loop spans 18 amino acids. The CDR3 protein is CSSSSDWGLSGVTDTPSF. The CDR3 DNA follows: TGTTCCAGTAGTAGCGATTGGGGGCTCTCGGGGGTCACAGATACGCCTTCTTTT.

The V call is TRBV19, the J call TRBJ1-5, with 7 bases lining up with TRBD1. Looked up from germline, CDR1 is LNHDA and CDR2 is SQIVND (reference sequence). The V gene end was trimmed by 3 bases and the J gene end by 3 bases; junction bases not matched to a gene: 5. The CDR3 has 15 amino acids. The DNA for the CDR3 is TGTGCCAGTAGTATCCGTACAGGGGCCAATCAGCCCCAGCATTTT. It encodes CASSIRTGANQPQHF.

In this sample, this clonotype turned up many times. This chain uses TRBV5-5 with TRBJ1-3; possible D gene TRBD1, 5 bases. Trimming left V 1 base short and J 4 bases short, with 9 bases between. In germline, CDR1 is SGHKS, CDR2 YYEKEE (reference sequence). The CDR3 is 14 residues long. The CDR3 DNA is TGTGCCAGCAGCTTGAGACAGCAAGGAAACACCATATATTTT. It specifies CASSLRQQGNTIYF.

Comments on this clonotype: Mismatch with germline at one junction end may stem from a read error. V gene TRBV28 combines with J gene TRBJ1-4; 10 nucleotides match TRBD1. CDR3 length: 15 amino acids. CDR1 is MDHEN and CDR2 is SYDVKM in the germline V gene. In DNA, the CDR3 is TGTGCCGGCAGTTTCGCCGGGACAGGGGATGAAAAACTGTTTTTT. This translates into CAGSFAGTGDEKLFF.

This clonotype is labeled large. The V call is TRBV10-2, the J call TRBJ2-2, with D possibly matching TRBD1 (6 bases). Germline V lookup: CDR1 WSHSY, CDR2 SAAADI. The CDR3 has 14 amino acids. V was clipped by 10 bases and J by 5 bases, with 17 bases between them. In DNA, the CDR3 is TGCGCCATGCAACAGGGCAGGGCGACCGGGGAGCTGTTTTTT. This sequence encodes CAMQQGRATGELFF.

The table lists this clonotype with a few counts. The rearrangement uses TRBV4-3 and TRBJ2-3; 8 bases fit TRBD1. This CDR3 is built from 18 residues. Trimming took 0 bases from V and 1 from J; bases not matched to a gene: 9. Germline CDR1 is LGHNA and CDR2 is YSLEER. For the CDR3, the DNA is TGCGCCAGCAGCCAAGAAGTGGCTGCGACAGGGGGCACAGATACGCAGTATTTT. Translating gives CASSQEVAATGGTDTQYF.

Relative to its sample, this clonotype is hyperexpanded (1% or more). The chain is built from TRBV20-1 and TRBJ1-5, with TRBD1 matching over 7 bases. Trimming cost V 1 base and J 2 bases; bases outside gene matches: 8. The CDR3 is 16 residues long. Germline values: CDR1 DFQATT, CDR2 SNEGSKA (reference sequence). Here the CDR3 reads CSARAWGQGGNQPQHF. DNA of the CDR3: TGCAGTGCTAGAGCCTGGGGGCAGGGGGGCAATCAGCCCCAGCATTTT.

Relative to its sample, this clonotype is medium-sized. This rearrangement joins TRBV3-1 to TRBJ2-7; no definite D call. V lost 4 bases and J lost 9, with 16 bases in between. The CDR3 spans 13 residues. Germline V gene sequence: CDR1 LGHDT, CDR2 YNNKEL (reference sequence). Here the CDR3 reads CASSPQMAPAQYF. For the CDR3, the DNA is TGTGCCAGCAGCCCCCAAATGGCGCCAGCGCAGTACTTC.

This clonotype is judged large. The V gene is TRBV10-1, the J gene TRBJ2-7; D is perhaps TRBD2 (6 bases). Trimming removed 2 bases at V and 0 bases at J, with 11 bases between. Per the germline V gene, CDR1 is WNHNN and CDR2 is SYGVQD (reference sequence). This CDR3 has 15 amino acids. The CDR3, as DNA: TGCGCCAGCAGTGAGGGCGGGGCCACCTCCTACGAGCAGTACTTC. It codes for CASSEGGATSYEQYF.

V and J are TRBV19 and TRBJ2-1; TRBD2 agrees at 7 bases. Looked up from germline, CDR1 is LNHDA and CDR2 is SQIVND (reference sequence). The junction had 12 bases not matched to a gene; V was cut back by 7 bases and J by 6 bases. CDR3 length: 15 amino acids. CDR3 sequence reads: CASMGGGRGPNEQFF. CDR3 nucleotide sequence: TGTGCCAGTATGGGGGGGGGGAGAGGTCCCAATGAGCAGTTCTTC.

This clonotype is large. CDR3 bases: TGTGCCAGCAGTTTAAGGGAAGGTAGACTGTTTTTT. Translation: CASSLREGRLFF. The chain has TRBV28 and TRBJ1-4; D not resolved. Trimming removed 2 bases at V and 13 bases at J, with 11 bases between. Germline assignment: CDR1 MDHEN and CDR2 SYDVKM. The CDR3 has 12 amino acids.

For this clonotype: A read error may produce the germline difference seen at one junction end. The chain combines TRBV12-3 or TRBV12-4 with TRBJ2-7; 10 nucleotides line up with TRBD1. This CDR3 has 15 residues. CDR3 DNA: TGTGCCAGCAGGTTAGCGGGGACAGGGGAATACGAGCAGTACTTC. The encoded protein is CASRLAGTGEYEQYF.

By sample fraction, this clonotype is large. V is TRBV6-2 or TRBV6-3 and J is TRBJ2-6; D unclear. CDR1 is MNHEY, CDR2 SVGEGT, per germline. With 10 bases removed from V and 1 base from J, the gap between germline ends came to 5 bases. The CDR3 has 12 residues. The CDR3 region is CATISGANVLTF. As DNA, the CDR3 is TGTGCCACCATATCTGGGGCCAACGTCCTGACTTTC.

Turning to this clonotype: It may be a read error: a sequence one base away is much more abundant. The V gene is TRBV27, the J gene TRBJ1-6, with 8 bases lining up with TRBD1. Germline V lookup: CDR1 MNHEY, CDR2 SMNVEV (reference sequence). The CDR3 totals 15 residues. CDR3 loop: CASNLSQGANSPLHF. The CDR3 bases are TGTGCCAGCAATTTATCCCAGGGGGCCAATTCACCCCTCCACTTT.

This clonotype is medium-sized within its sample. This sequence joins TRBV28 and TRBJ2-6; no clear D gene. Germline loops: CDR1 MDHEN, CDR2 SYDVKM. There are 18 residues in the CDR3. V was shortened by 6 bases and J by 0 bases, with 18 bases between the two germline ends. CDR3 nucleotides: TGTGCCAGCAGCGCTTGGCAGATTACCTACTCTGGGGCCAACGTCCTGACTTTC. It yields the protein CASSAWQITYSGANVLTF.

The V and J genes are TRBV20-1 and TRBJ2-1, with D hard to call. Germline CDR1 and CDR2: DFQATT and SNEGSKA (reference sequence). The CDR3 spans 15 residues. Trimming removed 0 bases at V and 5 bases at J, with 14 bases between. For the CDR3, the DNA is TGCAGTGCTAGAGATCCAACCCTGGACCACAATGAGCAGTTCTTC. Its protein is CSARDPTLDHNEQFF.

V gene TRBV27 combines with J gene TRBJ2-1, with 10 bases lining up with TRBD2. The trim removed 2 bases at V and 4 bases at J, leaving 2 bases unmatched. This CDR3 comprises 15 residues. Germline-derived CDR1 and CDR2 are MNHEY and SMNVEV (reference sequence). This CDR3 is CASSLRTSGYNEQFF. The CDR3 DNA is TGTGCCAGCAGTTTAAGGACTAGCGGTTACAATGAGCAGTTCTTC.

This clonotype is labeled as large. This chain joins TRBV11-2 and TRBJ2-1, with TRBD1 as a possible D gene (6 bases). This CDR3 has 16 amino acids. Per the germline V gene, CDR1 is SGHAT and CDR2 is FQNNGV. Deletions cut 1 base from V and 7 bases from J, with 17 bases between. In DNA, the CDR3 is TGTGCCAGCAGCTTAGGGGGGCCGCTGCCGGGGAATGAGCAGTTCTTC. This translates into CASSLGGPLPGNEQFF.

This clonotype ranks as medium-sized (0.01 to 0.1%). The J gene is TRBJ1-3, the V gene TRBV6-1, with TRBD1 matching 9 bases. The trim removed 2 bases at V and 8 bases at J, leaving 7 bases unmatched. There are 15 residues in the CDR3. Germline V gene data show CDR1 as MNHNS and CDR2 as SASEGT. CDR3: CASSELRGTGHTIYF. DNA of the CDR3: TGTGCCAGCAGTGAATTGAGGGGGACAGGGCACACCATATATTTT.

In its sample, this clonotype ranks as medium-sized (0.01 to 0.1%). The gene calls are TRBV4-3 and TRBJ1-2; D remains ambiguous. This CDR3 spans 14 amino acids. V was clipped by 0 bases and J by 8 bases, with 13 bases between them. The V gene's germline CDR1 is LGHNA and CDR2 YSLEER. Here the CDR3 reads CASSQDRTRGGYTF. The CDR3 region has the DNA TGCGCCAGCAGCCAAGATCGAACTCGTGGGGGCTACACCTTC.

This clonotype is deemed medium-sized. The J gene is TRBJ2-6, the V gene TRBV20-1, with 8 bases matching TRBD1. V shed 6 bases and J 4 bases; nucleotides not matched to a gene: 11. The CDR3 covers 16 residues. Per the germline V gene, CDR1 is DFQATT and CDR2 is SNEGSKA (reference sequence). DNA of the CDR3: TGCAGTGCCAGACAGGGGCCCGAATCCGGGGCCAACGTCCTGACTTTC. It translates to CSARQGPESGANVLTF.

By frequency in the sample, this clonotype is large. The gene calls are TRBV12-3 or TRBV12-4 and TRBJ1-5; no firm D call. This CDR3 region has 15 residues. V lost 3 bases and J lost 0, with 9 bases in between. The CDR3 region is CASSFVGNSNQPQHF. The DNA for the CDR3 is TGTGCCAGCAGTTTTGTGGGGAATAGCAATCAGCCCCAGCATTTT.

By share, this clonotype counts as medium-sized. CDR3: CAWRTESGYSYNEQFF. In DNA, the CDR3 is TGTGCCTGGAGAACGGAAAGCGGGTACTCCTACAATGAGCAGTTCTTC. The rearrangement joins TRBV30 to TRBJ2-1; D is possibly TRBD2 (6 bases). Trimming cost V 3 bases and J 0 bases, with 15 bases left between them. The CDR3 extends over 16 amino acids. From germline, CDR1 is GTSNPN and CDR2 SVGIG (reference sequence).

This clonotype counts as medium-sized. The genes are TRBV27 and TRBJ1-6; the match to TRBD1 covers 8 bases. The CDR3 runs 15 residues. CDR1 and CDR2 from the germline V gene are MNHEY and SMNVEV (reference sequence). V lost 0 bases, J lost 7 bases, and 2 bases stayed unmatched. CDR3 in amino acids: CASSLSQGANSPLHF. The CDR3 coding sequence is TGTGCCAGCAGTTTATCCCAGGGGGCCAATTCACCCCTCCACTTT.